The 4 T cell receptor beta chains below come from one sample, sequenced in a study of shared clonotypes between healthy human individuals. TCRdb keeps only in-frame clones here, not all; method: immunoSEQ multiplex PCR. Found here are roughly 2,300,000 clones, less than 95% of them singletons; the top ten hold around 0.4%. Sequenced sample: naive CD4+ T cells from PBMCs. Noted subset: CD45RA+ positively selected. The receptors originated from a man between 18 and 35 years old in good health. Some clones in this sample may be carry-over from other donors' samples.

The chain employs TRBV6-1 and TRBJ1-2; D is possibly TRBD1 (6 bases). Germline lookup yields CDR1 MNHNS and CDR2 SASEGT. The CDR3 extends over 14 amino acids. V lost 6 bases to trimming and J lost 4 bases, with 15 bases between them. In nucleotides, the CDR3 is TGTGCCAGCAGCCCCGGGGGCAGGGGCTATGGCTACACCTTC. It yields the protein CASSPGGRGYGYTF.

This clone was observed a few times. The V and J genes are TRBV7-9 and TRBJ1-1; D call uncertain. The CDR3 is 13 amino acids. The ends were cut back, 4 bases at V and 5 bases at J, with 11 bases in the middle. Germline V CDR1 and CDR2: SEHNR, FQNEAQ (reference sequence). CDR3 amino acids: CASSSFAATEAFF. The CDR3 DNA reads TGTGCCAGCAGCTCCTTCGCTGCTACTGAAGCTTTCTTT.

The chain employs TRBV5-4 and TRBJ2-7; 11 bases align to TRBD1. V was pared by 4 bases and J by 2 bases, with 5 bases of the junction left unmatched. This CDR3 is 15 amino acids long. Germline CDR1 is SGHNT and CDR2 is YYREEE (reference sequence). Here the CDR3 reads CASSIGQGATYEQYF. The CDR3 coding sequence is TGTGCCAGCAGCATCGGACAGGGGGCAACCTACGAGCAGTACTTC.

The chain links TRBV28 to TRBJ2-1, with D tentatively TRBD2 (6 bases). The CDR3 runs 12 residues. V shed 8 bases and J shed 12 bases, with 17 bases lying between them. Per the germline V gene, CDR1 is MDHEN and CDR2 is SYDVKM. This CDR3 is CASGRLLGGQFF. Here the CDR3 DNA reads TGTGCCAGCGGCCGGTTATTGGGGGGGCAGTTCTTC.